The 24 T cell receptor beta chains below were found in one sample sequenced in a study of response to subunit inactivated influenza vaccine. From the RT-PCR reads, TCRdb called clonotypes with MiXCR, one entry per CDR3 protein. This table has 710,000 or so distinct CDR3 sequences, less than 20% appearing once. The sequences come from PBMCs from blood, collected roughly 12 days after vaccination. The receptors shown here come from a man aged 50 to 60 who received an inactivated influenza vaccine.

The chain joins TRBV24-1 to TRBJ2-3; tentatively, D is TRBD2 (6 bases). This CDR3 spans 17 amino acids. From germline, CDR1 is KGHDR and CDR2 SFDVKD. Trimming cost V 2 bases and J 2 bases, with 16 bases left between them. DNA for the CDR3: TGTGCCACCAGTGATTCACTGCGGGGTTCCTACACAGATACGCAGTATTTT. It yields the protein CATSDSLRGSYTDTQYF.

This clonotype was counted only a few times. The chain recombines TRBV29-1 with TRBJ2-1, with unresolved D. This CDR3 region has 13 residues. Deletions cut 0 bases from V and 4 bases from J, with 7 bases between. In germline, CDR1 is SQVTM, CDR2 ANQGSEA. For the CDR3, the DNA is TGCAGCGTTGAAGACAGGCTTTACAATGAGCAGTTCTTC. This sequence encodes CSVEDRLYNEQFF.

The chain combines TRBV4-2 with TRBJ2-5; D not resolved. Trimming pared 0 bases from V and 5 bases from J, leaving 7 bases between. The CDR3 length is 13 residues. Germline CDR1 is LGHNA and CDR2 is YNFKEQ. The CDR3 region has the DNA TGTGCCAGCAGCCAAGATTTCGGGGAGACCCAGTACTTC. Encoded protein: CASSQDFGETQYF.

This clonotype was observed a few times. The chain employs TRBV12-2 and TRBJ2-7; the listed D gene, TRBD1, was not tested against the DNA. TRBV12-2 is listed as a pseudogene. The CDR3 is 13 amino acids. Here the CDR3 reads CASRLGVAYEQYF. CDR3 bases: TGTGCAAGTCGCTTGGGGGTAGCCTACGAGCAGTACTTC.

This chain joins TRBV20-1 and TRBJ1-4; D is unclear. The V gene lost 3 bases and the J gene lost 2 bases, with 10 bases spanning the gap. CDR3 length: 14 residues. CDR1 is DFQATT, CDR2 SNEGSKA, per germline (reference sequence). The CDR3 loop reads CSARKIATNEKLFF. The CDR3 DNA reads TGCAGTGCTAGGAAGATTGCGACTAATGAAAAACTGTTTTTT.

The gene calls are TRBV11-2 and TRBJ2-4, with no clear D. Germline assignment: CDR1 SGHAT and CDR2 FQNNGV. The CDR3 is made up of 17 amino acids. Trimming removed 2 bases from V and 1 base from J, with 15 bases in between. CDR3 in amino acids: CASSLFGRSRAKNIQYF. CDR3 nucleotide sequence: TGTGCCAGCAGCTTATTTGGCAGGAGCAGGGCCAAAAACATTCAGTACTTC.

V is TRBV30 and J is TRBJ2-1; 7 nucleotides match TRBD2. Germline V CDR1 and CDR2: GTSNPN, SVGIG (reference sequence). CDR3 length: 14 amino acids. With 1 base clipped from V and 5 bases from J, the junction kept 5 bases outside the gene matches. Here the CDR3 reads CAWSGGLVNNEQFF. The CDR3 DNA is TGTGCCTGGAGTGGCGGACTAGTTAACAATGAGCAGTTCTTC.

This clonotype was recorded a few times. The chain has TRBV11-2 and TRBJ2-5; 10 positions agree with TRBD2. CDR1 is SGHAT and CDR2 is FQNNGV in the germline V gene. The CDR3 length is 19 residues. Trimming cost V 2 bases and J 7 bases; bases outside gene matches: 19. This CDR3 is CASSLRSAALAGAEGTQYF. The CDR3 region has the DNA TGTGCCAGCAGCTTAAGGTCCGCCGCGCTAGCGGGGGCCGAAGGGACCCAGTACTTC.

This clonotype was counted many times. J is TRBJ1-4 and V is TRBV20-1; weak D call: TRBD1 (5 bases). Trimming removed 5 bases from V and 3 bases from J, with 19 bases in between. The CDR3 totals 16 residues. CDR1 and CDR2 from the germline V gene are DFQATT and SNEGSKA (reference sequence). Here the CDR3 reads CSALDGLKGSNEKLFF. CDR3 DNA sequence: TGCAGTGCTCTGGACGGTCTGAAGGGGTCTAATGAAAAACTGTTTTTT.

This clonotype was detected a few times. V gene TRBV7-2 combines with J gene TRBJ1-2; D is unresolved. Germline values: CDR1 SGHTA, CDR2 FQGNSA. This CDR3 contains 16 residues. V was cut by 1 base and J by 3 bases, with 15 bases left in between. The CDR3 here is CASSLVRSSNYYGYTF. The CDR3 coding sequence is TGTGCCAGCAGCTTAGTAAGATCTTCAAATTACTATGGCTACACCTTC.

This clonotype was found a few times. V gene TRBV20-1 combines with J gene TRBJ2-7; D call uncertain. The V end was cut by 5 bases, the J end by 2 bases, with 16 bases between. Germline loops: CDR1 DFQATT, CDR2 SNEGSKA (reference sequence). This CDR3 is 14 amino acids long. CDR3: CSAADQKVAYEQYF. CDR3 bases: TGCAGTGCTGCCGACCAGAAGGTTGCCTACGAGCAGTACTTC.

The sample holds a few counts of this clonotype. This chain connects TRBV12-3 or TRBV12-4 to TRBJ1-5; D perhaps matches TRBD1 (5 bases). The CDR3 consists of 13 residues. Trimming removed 5 bases from V and 6 bases from J, with 11 bases in between. CDR3 loop: CASSPWGSQPQHF. CDR3 coding DNA: TGTGCCAGCAGTCCTTGGGGGAGTCAGCCCCAGCATTTT.

The chain's CDR3 is CSASFRGLNQPQHF. The CDR3 DNA reads TGCAGTGCTAGCTTCAGGGGCCTCAATCAGCCCCAGCATTTT. The chain couples TRBV20-1 to TRBJ1-5; D is possibly TRBD1 (6 bases). V lost 3 bases, J lost 3 bases, and 12 bases lay in between. This CDR3 has 14 amino acids. Germline lookup yields CDR1 DFQATT and CDR2 SNEGSKA (reference sequence).

There are a few counts of this clonotype. The J gene is TRBJ2-1, the V gene TRBV7-2; 15 nucleotides line up with TRBD2. In germline, CDR1 is SGHTA, CDR2 FQGNSA. This CDR3 is 16 amino acids long. V lost 5 bases to trimming and J lost 7 bases; unmatched junction nucleotides: 6. CDR3 region: CASSERTSGGGNEQFF. The CDR3 DNA follows: TGTGCCAGCAGCGAGCGGACTAGCGGGGGGGGGAATGAGCAGTTCTTC. The full variable domain, in which reference TRBV7-2 and TRBJ2-1 provide the parts outside the CDR3, is GAGVSQSPSNKVTEKGKDVELRCDPISGHTALYWYRQSLGQGLEFLIYFQGNSAPDKSGLPSDRFSAERTGGSVSTLTIQRTQQEDSAVYLCASSERTSGGGNEQFFGPGTRLTVL.

This clonotype was recorded a few times. The CDR3 spells CASSLSGVINTGELFF. DNA for the CDR3: TGTGCCAGCAGCTTATCAGGGGTAATAAACACCGGGGAGCTGTTTTTT. This chain links TRBV5-5 with TRBJ2-2; maybe TRBD1 (6 bases). V lost 2 bases to trimming and J lost 2 bases, with 13 bases between them. Germline CDR1 SGHKS, CDR2 YYEKEE (reference sequence). This CDR3 spans 16 amino acids.

This clonotype was seen more than once but under ten times. The J gene is TRBJ2-3, the V gene TRBV3-1; D gene unclear. Germline V gene lookup returns CDR1 LGHDT and CDR2 YNNKEL (reference sequence). V was pared by 1 base and J by 6 bases, with 5 bases between. This CDR3 has 12 residues. The CDR3 protein is CASSQVVDTQYF. The DNA for the CDR3 is TGTGCCAGCAGCCAAGTGGTCGATACGCAGTATTTT.

This clonotype came up a few times. This rearrangement joins TRBV11-2 to TRBJ2-3, with D possibly TRBD1 on 5 matching bases. The germline gives CDR1 SGHAT, CDR2 FQNNGV. With 5 bases removed from V and 2 bases from J, the gap between germline ends came to 8 bases. The CDR3 loop spans 13 amino acids. The CDR3 nucleotides read TGTGCCAGCAGCCAGGGTTTCACAGATACGCAGTATTTT. Its translation: CASSQGFTDTQYF.

V and J are TRBV6-2 or TRBV6-3 and TRBJ2-3; D is unresolved. Trimming took 9 bases from V and 2 from J, leaving 15 bases between them. Germline V gene lookup returns CDR1 MNHEY and CDR2 SVGEGT. This CDR3 has 14 residues. CDR3 sequence (DNA): TGTGCCAGATCTACTCCAGACTTCACAGATACGCAGTATTTT. This sequence encodes CARSTPDFTDTQYF.

The chain links TRBV28 to TRBJ1-2; 7 bases match TRBD1. The CDR3 covers 15 residues. Germline V gene data show CDR1 as MDHEN and CDR2 as SYDVKM. V was pared by 8 bases and J by 8 bases, with 17 bases of the junction left unmatched. The CDR3 nucleotides are TGTGCCAGCCTAACGCCGGGACAGACCTTGGTCGGCTACACCTTC. It codes for CASLTPGQTLVGYTF.

The chain combines TRBV2 with TRBJ1-1; weak D call: TRBD1 (5 bases). Germline CDR1 reads SNHLY; CDR2 reads FYNNEI. The CDR3 consists of 16 residues. V lost 6 bases and J 0 bases, leaving 17 bases between the germline ends. The CDR3 protein is CASSRWMADMNTEAFF. Written as DNA, the CDR3 is TGTGCCAGCAGCCGGTGGATGGCGGACATGAACACTGAAGCTTTCTTT.

This chain connects TRBV29-1 to TRBJ2-2, with TRBD2 as a possible D gene (6 bases). Germline lookup yields CDR1 SQVTM and CDR2 ANQGSEA. The CDR3 has 14 residues. The V end was cut by 4 bases, the J end by 0 bases, with 9 bases between. DNA of the CDR3: TGCAGCGTTGGGCGGGGAACGAACACCGGGGAGCTGTTTTTT. It translates to CSVGRGTNTGELFF.

The sample holds a few counts of this clonotype. V is TRBV29-1 and J is TRBJ1-1; D is possibly TRBD1 (6 bases). The germline CDR1 and CDR2 sequences are SQVTM and ANQGSEA. This CDR3 is built from 16 residues. The germline V and J ends were trimmed by 4 bases and 2 bases, with 20 bases remaining between them. In DNA form, the CDR3 reads TGCAGCGTTGCCGAAACGACAGGCCAGTTTAACACTGAAGCTTTCTTT. Its translation: CSVAETTGQFNTEAFF.

Here the CDR3 reads CSVGGGYTDTQYF. The CDR3 DNA sequence: TGCAGCGTTGGGGGCGGATACACAGATACGCAGTATTTT. The chain carries TRBV29-1 and TRBJ2-3; D is possibly TRBD1 (5 bases). The CDR3 covers 13 residues. Deletions cut 4 bases from V and 2 bases from J, with 10 bases between. Germline V CDR1 and CDR2: SQVTM, ANQGSEA.

This clonotype was recorded a few times. V is TRBV18 and J is TRBJ2-1, with D uncertain. Trimming cost V 1 base and J 7 bases, with 14 bases left between them. CDR1 is KGHSH, CDR2 LQKENI, per germline. The CDR3 covers 15 residues. The CDR3 DNA reads TGTGCCAGCTCACCACTCGCGATAAACGGTAATGAGCAGTTCTTC. Encoded protein: CASSPLAINGNEQFF.